These T cell receptor beta chains were read from a single sample in a study of cytomegalovirus exposure and HLA in healthy donors. Some clones are missing from TCRdb's copy, which holds only in-frame ones; the method was immunoSEQ multiplex PCR. In the table there are about 280,000 clones, roughly 90% of which are singletons. Sequenced sample: PBMCs. All receptors come from a woman under 30 in good health and CMV-seronegative. CDR3s include the opening cysteine and the closing phenylalanine or tryptophan.

j_call: TRBJ2-7
v_call: TRBV7-3
cdr3_aa: CASSLTRGQHYEQYF

j_call: TRBJ2-2
v_call: TRBV29-1
cdr3_aa: CSVQQAPGELFF

j_call: TRBJ2-7
v_call: TRBV19
cdr3_aa: CASSARQPYEQYF

j_call: TRBJ2-7
v_call: TRBV11-1
cdr3_aa: CASTPQPGTYEQYF

j_call: TRBJ2-1
v_call: TRBV7-3
cdr3_aa: CASSLAGAGEQFF

j_call: TRBJ1-1
v_call: TRBV27
cdr3_aa: CASCRDGGMRTEAFF

j_call: TRBJ2-1
v_call: TRBV11-3
cdr3_aa: CASSLSLAGSEQFF

j_call: TRBJ2-1
v_call: TRBV2
cdr3_aa: CASSVGGSSYNEQFF

j_call: TRBJ1-2
v_call: TRBV6-1
cdr3_aa: CASALMYRGGDGYTF

j_call: TRBJ2-7
v_call: TRBV5-6
cdr3_aa: CASNGLAGVGEQYF

j_call: TRBJ2-5
v_call: TRBV18
cdr3_aa: CASQHLAGETQYF

j_call: TRBJ2-7
v_call: TRBV27
cdr3_aa: CASSLTIPGLAGAGGYEQYF

j_call: TRBJ2-3
v_call: TRBV5-1
cdr3_aa: CASSFGLAGKDTQYF

j_call: TRBJ2-1
v_call: TRBV20-1
cdr3_aa: CSATERNEQFF

j_call: TRBJ2-7
v_call: TRBV6-1
cdr3_aa: CASSLTSGSSYEQYF

j_call: TRBJ2-1
v_call: TRBV9
cdr3_aa: CASSVTGLASNEQFF

j_call: TRBJ2-7
v_call: TRBV25-1
cdr3_aa: CASSESSSGGLNTYEQYF

j_call: TRBJ1-2
v_call: TRBV7-6
cdr3_aa: CASSLGDGGTGGGYTF

j_call: TRBJ2-1
v_call: TRBV7-8
cdr3_aa: CASSKSSGSSYNEQFF

j_call: TRBJ2-1
v_call: TRBV5-4
cdr3_aa: CASSFMDRLEQFF

j_call: TRBJ1-2
v_call: TRBV10-1
cdr3_aa: CASSEDRVRGYTF

j_call: TRBJ2-3
v_call: TRBV5-1
cdr3_aa: CASSGGSVSTDTQYF

j_call: TRBJ1-5
v_call: TRBV7-6
cdr3_aa: CASSLSAGGPNQPQHF

j_call: TRBJ1-2
v_call: TRBV6-5
cdr3_aa: CASSYADRAGGYTF

j_call: TRBJ2-7
v_call: TRBV11-2
cdr3_aa: CASSSRDYAYEQYF

j_call: TRBJ1-5
v_call: TRBV27
cdr3_aa: CASNSGGPVKPQHF

j_call: TRBJ1-5
v_call: TRBV5-5
cdr3_aa: CASSPGTGAQNQPQHF

j_call: TRBJ2-1
v_call: TRBV7-3
cdr3_aa: CASSMDRHNEQFF

j_call: TRBJ2-1
v_call: TRBV7-8
cdr3_aa: CASSLAAVSEQFF

j_call: TRBJ1-2
v_call: TRBV7-9
cdr3_aa: CASRSPAGANYGYTF

j_call: TRBJ1-4
v_call: TRBV5-1
cdr3_aa: CASSPGEKLFF

j_call: TRBJ2-7
v_call: TRBV18
cdr3_aa: CASSPGQGAYEQYF

j_call: TRBJ2-3
v_call: TRBV12-5
cdr3_aa: CASGLDGFADTQYF

j_call: TRBJ2-2
v_call: TRBV5-1
cdr3_aa: CASSRTGGTGELFF